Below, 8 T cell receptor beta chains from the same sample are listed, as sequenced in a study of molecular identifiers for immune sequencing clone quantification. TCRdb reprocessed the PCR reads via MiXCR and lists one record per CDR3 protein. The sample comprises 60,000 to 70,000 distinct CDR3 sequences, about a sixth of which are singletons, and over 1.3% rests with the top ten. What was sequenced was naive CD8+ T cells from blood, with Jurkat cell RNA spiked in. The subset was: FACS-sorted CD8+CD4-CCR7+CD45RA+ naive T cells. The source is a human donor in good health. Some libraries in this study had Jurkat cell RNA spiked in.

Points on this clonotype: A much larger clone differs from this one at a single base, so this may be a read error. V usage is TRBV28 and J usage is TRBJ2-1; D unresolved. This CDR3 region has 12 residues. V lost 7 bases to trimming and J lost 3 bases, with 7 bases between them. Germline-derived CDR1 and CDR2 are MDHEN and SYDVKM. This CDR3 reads CASTLDYNEQFF. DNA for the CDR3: TGTGCCAGCACCCTGGACTACAATGAGCAGTTCTTC.

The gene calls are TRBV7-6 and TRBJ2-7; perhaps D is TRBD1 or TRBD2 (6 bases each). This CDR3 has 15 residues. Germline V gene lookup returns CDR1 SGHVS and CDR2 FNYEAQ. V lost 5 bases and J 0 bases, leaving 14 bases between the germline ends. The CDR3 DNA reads TGTGCCAGCAGCGCCGGGGGCGGTGGCTCCTACGAGCAGTACTTC. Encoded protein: CASSAGGGGSYEQYF.

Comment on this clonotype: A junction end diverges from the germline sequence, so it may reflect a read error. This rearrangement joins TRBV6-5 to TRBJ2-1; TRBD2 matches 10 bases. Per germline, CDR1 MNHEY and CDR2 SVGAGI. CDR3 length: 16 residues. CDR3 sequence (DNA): TGTGTCAGCAGTTCCCCGGGACTAGCGCCTTACAATGAGCAGTTCTTC. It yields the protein CVSSSPGLAPYNEQFF.

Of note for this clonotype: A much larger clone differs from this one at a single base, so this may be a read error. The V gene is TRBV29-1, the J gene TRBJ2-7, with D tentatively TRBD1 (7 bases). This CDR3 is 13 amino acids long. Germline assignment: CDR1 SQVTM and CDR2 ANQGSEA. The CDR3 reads CSVVAGGLGEQHF. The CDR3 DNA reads TGCAGCGTTGTGGCAGGGGGGTTGGGCGAGCAGCACTTC.

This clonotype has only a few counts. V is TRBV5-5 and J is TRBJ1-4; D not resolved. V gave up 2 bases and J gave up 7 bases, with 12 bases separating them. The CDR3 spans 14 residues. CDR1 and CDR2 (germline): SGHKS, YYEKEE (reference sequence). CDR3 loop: CASSLGSGAEKLFF. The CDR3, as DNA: TGTGCCAGCAGCTTAGGTAGCGGCGCTGAAAAACTGTTTTTT. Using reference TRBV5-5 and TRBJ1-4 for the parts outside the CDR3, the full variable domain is DAGVTQSPTHLIKTRGQQVTLRCSPISGHKSVSWYQQVLGQGPQFIFQYYEKEERGRGNFPDRFSARQFPNYSSELNVNALLLGDSALYLCASSLGSGAEKLFFGSGTQLSVL.

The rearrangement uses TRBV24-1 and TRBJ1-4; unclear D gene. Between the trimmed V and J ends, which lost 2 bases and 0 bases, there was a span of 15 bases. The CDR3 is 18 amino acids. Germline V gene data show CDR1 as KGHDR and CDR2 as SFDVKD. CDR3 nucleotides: TGTGCCACCAGTGATTCGCGTTCGCCACCCGCAACTAATGAAAAACTGTTTTTT. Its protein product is CATSDSRSPPATNEKLFF.

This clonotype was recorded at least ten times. The CDR3 region has the DNA TGTGCCATCAGTGAACCCGCTTGGGTGAGTGGAGGCTACACCTTC. This translates into CAISEPAWVSGGYTF. This sequence joins TRBV10-3 and TRBJ1-2; D is uncertain. Deletions cut 3 bases from V and 8 bases from J, with 19 bases between. Germline CDR1 ENHRY, CDR2 SYGVKD. The CDR3 has 15 residues.

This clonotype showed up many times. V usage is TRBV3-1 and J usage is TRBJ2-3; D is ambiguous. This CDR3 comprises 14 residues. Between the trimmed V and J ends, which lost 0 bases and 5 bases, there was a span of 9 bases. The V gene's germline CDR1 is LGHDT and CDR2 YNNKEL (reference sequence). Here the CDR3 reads CASSQDVIRDTQYF. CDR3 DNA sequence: TGTGCCAGCAGCCAAGATGTAATACGAGATACGCAGTATTTT.